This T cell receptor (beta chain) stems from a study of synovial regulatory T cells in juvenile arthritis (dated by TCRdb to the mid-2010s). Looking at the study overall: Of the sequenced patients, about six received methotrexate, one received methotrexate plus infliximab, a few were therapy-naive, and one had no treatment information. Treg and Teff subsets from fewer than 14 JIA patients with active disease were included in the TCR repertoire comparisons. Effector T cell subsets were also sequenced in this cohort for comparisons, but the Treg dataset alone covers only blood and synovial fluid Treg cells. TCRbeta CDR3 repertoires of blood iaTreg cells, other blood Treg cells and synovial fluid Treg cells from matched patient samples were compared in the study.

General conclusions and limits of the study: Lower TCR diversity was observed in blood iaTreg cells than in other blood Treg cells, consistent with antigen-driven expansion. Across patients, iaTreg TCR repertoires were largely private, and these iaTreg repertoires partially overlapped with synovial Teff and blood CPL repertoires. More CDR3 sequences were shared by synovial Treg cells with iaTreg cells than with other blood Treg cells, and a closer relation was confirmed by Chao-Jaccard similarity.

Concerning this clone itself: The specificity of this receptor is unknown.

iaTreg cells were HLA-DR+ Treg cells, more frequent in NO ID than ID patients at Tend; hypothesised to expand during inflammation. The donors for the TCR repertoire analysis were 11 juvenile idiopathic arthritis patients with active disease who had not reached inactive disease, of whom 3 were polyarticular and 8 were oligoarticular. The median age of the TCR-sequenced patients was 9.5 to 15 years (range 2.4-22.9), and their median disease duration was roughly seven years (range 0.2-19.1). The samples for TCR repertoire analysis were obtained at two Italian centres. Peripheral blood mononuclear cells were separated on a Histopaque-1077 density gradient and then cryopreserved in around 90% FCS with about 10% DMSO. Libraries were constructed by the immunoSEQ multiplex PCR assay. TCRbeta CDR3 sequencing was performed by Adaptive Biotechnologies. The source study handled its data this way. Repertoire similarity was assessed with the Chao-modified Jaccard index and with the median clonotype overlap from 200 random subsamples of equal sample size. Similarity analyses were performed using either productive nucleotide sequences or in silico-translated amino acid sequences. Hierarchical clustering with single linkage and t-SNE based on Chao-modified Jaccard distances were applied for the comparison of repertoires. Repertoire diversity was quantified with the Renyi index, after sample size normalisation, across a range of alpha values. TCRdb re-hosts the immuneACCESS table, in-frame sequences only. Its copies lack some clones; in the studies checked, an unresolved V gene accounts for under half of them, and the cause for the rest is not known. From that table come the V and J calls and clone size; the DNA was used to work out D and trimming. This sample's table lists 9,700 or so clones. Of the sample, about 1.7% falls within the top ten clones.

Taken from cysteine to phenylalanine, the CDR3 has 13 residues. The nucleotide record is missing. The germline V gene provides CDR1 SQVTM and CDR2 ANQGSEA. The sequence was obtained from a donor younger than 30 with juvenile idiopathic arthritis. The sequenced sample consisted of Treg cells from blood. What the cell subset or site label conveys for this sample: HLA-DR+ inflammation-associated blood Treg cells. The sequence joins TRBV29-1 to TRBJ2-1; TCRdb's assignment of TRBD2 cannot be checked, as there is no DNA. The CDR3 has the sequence CSVPGLGYNEQFF.